These 28 T cell receptor beta chains share one sample of origin, sequenced in a study of shared clonotypes between healthy human individuals (dated by TCRdb to the early 2020s). The library was made by the immunoSEQ multiplex PCR assay. This is the immuneACCESS table as TCRdb keeps it, with only in-frame sequences that have V and J called. A part of the clones is gone; compared with another copy, unresolved V genes explain less than half, and the rest is unexplained. In all, the sample holds some 1,900,000 clones, and approximately 94% of those were seen once. Around 1.2% of the sample goes to the ten largest clones. For the CD8 naive samples, CD45RO-negative cells were positively selected for CCR7, yielding a CD45RA+CCR7+ population from which TemRA cells were excluded. The sample consisted of naive CD8+ T cells sorted from blood. The meaning of the sample's cell subset or site label: CD45RA+CCR7+. The receptors derive from a man aged 18 to 30 in good health.

The chain uses TRBV5-4 and TRBJ2-1; 7 bases are a match to TRBD2. Germline assignment: CDR1 SGHNT and CDR2 YYREEE (reference sequence). This CDR3 is 12 amino acids long. V shed 2 bases, J shed 10 bases, and the junction held 3 bases outside the gene matches. The CDR3 sequence is CASSLWEGEQFF. CDR3 DNA: TGTGCCAGCAGCTTATGGGAGGGGGAGCAGTTCTTC.

The V gene is TRBV7-2, the J gene TRBJ1-1; D remains unclear. The germline V gene has CDR1 SGHTA and CDR2 FQGNSA. The CDR3 is made up of 14 amino acids. V gave up 2 bases and J gave up 0 bases, with 7 bases separating them. Written as DNA, the CDR3 is TGTGCCAGCAGCTTACCGGCCTTGAACACTGAAGCTTTCTTT. Protein: CASSLPALNTEAFF.

The chain uses TRBV7-8 and TRBJ2-7; possibly TRBD1 or TRBD2 for D (6 bases each). Germline loops: CDR1 SGHVS, CDR2 FQNEAQ. Trimming cost V 5 bases and J 7 bases, with 21 bases left between them. CDR3 length equals 15 residues. The DNA of the CDR3 is TGTGCCAGCAGCCCCCGGACGGAGGGGGAGAGAGAGCAGTACTTC. Translated, it gives CASSPRTEGEREQYF.

Points on this clone: A read error may account for a junction end that differs from germline. The rearrangement joins TRBV7-7 to TRBJ2-7; 10 bases fit TRBD2. CDR1 is SSHAT, CDR2 FNYEAQ, per germline (reference sequence). There are 16 residues in the CDR3. CDR3 in amino acids: CASSLAGGYNTYEQYF. DNA of the CDR3: TGTGCTAGCAGCTTAGCGGGGGGTTATAATACCTACGAGCAGTACTTC. Full variable domain (remainder filled in from reference TRBV7-7 and TRBJ2-7): GAGVSQSPRYKVTKRGQDVTLRCDPISSHATLYWYQQALGQGPEFLTYFNYEAQPDKSGLPSDRFSAERPEGSISTLTIQRTEQRDSAMYRCASSLAGGYNTYEQYFGPGTRLTVT.

The J gene is TRBJ1-1, the V gene TRBV27; D unresolved. V lost 3 bases and J lost 1, with 9 bases in between. Germline V gene sequence: CDR1 MNHEY, CDR2 SMNVEV (reference sequence). CDR3 length: 14 residues. The CDR3 DNA is TGTGCCAGCAGTTTCGGCTTAGGGAACACTGAAGCTTTCTTT. This gives the protein CASSFGLGNTEAFF.

The DNA for the CDR3 is TGCGCCAGCAGCTTGGAGATAGCGGGAGACTGGGAGACCCAGTACTTC. This encodes CASSLEIAGDWETQYF. This chain uses TRBV5-1 with TRBJ2-5; 9 bases fit TRBD2. Trimming cost V 0 bases and J 5 bases; bases outside gene matches: 8. Germline V CDR1 and CDR2: SGHRS, YFSETQ. The CDR3 has 16 amino acids.

The CDR3: CASSEEGGRSPLHF. The CDR3 region has the DNA TGTGCCAGCAGCGAGGAGGGGGGCAGATCACCCCTCCACTTT. J is TRBJ1-6 and V is TRBV7-9; TRBD1 might be the D (6 bases). This CDR3 contains 14 residues. Between the trimmed V and J ends, which lost 5 bases and 10 bases, there was a span of 15 bases. Germline values: CDR1 SEHNR, CDR2 FQNEAQ (reference sequence).

The gene calls are TRBV5-4 and TRBJ1-2, with TRBD1 matching 7 bases. The CDR3 is made up of 11 amino acids. The V gene's germline CDR1 is SGHNT and CDR2 YYREEE (reference sequence). Trimming at V came to 4 bases and at J to 13 bases, leaving 7 bases not matched to a gene. CDR3 nucleotide sequence: TGTGCCAGCAGCAGTCTAGGACAGGCCACCTTC. Translation: CASSSLGQATF. Looking up the rest from reference TRBV5-4 and TRBJ1-2 gives the full variable domain: ETGVTQSPTHLIKTRGQQVTLRCSSQSGHNTVSWYQQALGQGPQFIFQYYREEENGRGNFPPRFSGLQFPNYSSELNVNALELDDSALYLCASSSLGQATFGSGTRLTVV.

The genes are TRBV6-5 and TRBJ2-2; no clear D. The germline V gene has CDR1 MNHEY and CDR2 SVGAGI. V was clipped by 4 bases and J by 5 bases, with 14 bases between them. This CDR3 contains 15 residues. CDR3 sequence reads: CASSSTGAVTGELFF. In DNA form, the CDR3 reads TGTGCCAGCAGTTCTACCGGCGCCGTGACCGGGGAGCTGTTTTTT.

The rearrangement joins TRBV6-5 to TRBJ2-7; tentative D call: TRBD2 (6 bases). Germline V gives CDR1 MNHEY, CDR2 SVGAGI. The CDR3 consists of 14 residues. V was trimmed by 5 bases and J by 2 bases, leaving 13 bases between them. The CDR3 DNA follows: TGTGCCAGCAGTAAGACCGGGGAGGCCTACGAGCAGTACTTC. It encodes CASSKTGEAYEQYF.

The chain couples TRBV14 to TRBJ2-1; 13 bases agree with TRBD2. The junction had 6 bases not matched to a gene; V was cut back by 0 bases and J by 10 bases. The CDR3 consists of 16 residues. The germline V gene has CDR1 SGHDN and CDR2 FVKESK. The CDR3 spells CASSQDSTSGRWEQFF. The CDR3 DNA reads TGTGCCAGCAGCCAAGATTCGACTAGCGGGAGGTGGGAGCAGTTCTTC.

J is TRBJ2-1 and V is TRBV9; D possibly matches TRBD1 or TRBD2 (5 bases each). Trimming took 0 bases from V and 0 from J, leaving 10 bases between them. Per the germline V gene, CDR1 is SGDLS and CDR2 is YYNGEE. This CDR3 has 16 amino acids. CDR3 amino acids: CASSVGGATSYNEQFF. The CDR3 DNA is TGTGCCAGCAGCGTAGGAGGGGCTACCTCCTACAATGAGCAGTTCTTC.

This clone has a single count. V and J are TRBV6-6 and TRBJ2-4; either TRBD1 or TRBD2 may fit D (5 bases each). Trimming took 2 bases from V and 15 from J, leaving 14 bases between them. The CDR3 covers 12 residues. Looked up from germline, CDR1 is MNHNY and CDR2 is SVGAGI (reference sequence). The CDR3 loop reads CASSYGASGSYF. In nucleotides, the CDR3 is TGTGCCAGCAGTTACGGGGCCTCGGGATCGTACTTC.

This clone is a singleton in its sample. Other DNA sequences of this sample code for an identical CDR3. The chain is built from TRBV7-9 and TRBJ2-7; D is unclear. In germline, CDR1 is SEHNR, CDR2 FQNEAQ (reference sequence). The CDR3 spans 13 residues. Between the trimmed V and J ends, which lost 4 bases and 0 bases, there was a span of 7 bases. CDR3 in amino acids: CASSSPVSYEQYF. The CDR3 DNA is TGTGCCAGCAGCTCCCCCGTCTCCTACGAGCAGTACTTC.

CDR3 DNA: TGTGCCAGCAGTCCCAGGTCAGGGGCCAACTATGGCTACACCTTC. This gives the protein CASSPRSGANYGYTF. This chain uses TRBV27 with TRBJ1-2, with D maybe TRBD1 (6 bases). V lost 5 bases and J lost 2, with 15 bases in between. There are 15 residues in the CDR3. CDR1 MNHEY and CDR2 SMNVEV come from the germline V gene (reference sequence).

This chain links TRBV5-6 with TRBJ2-1; no clear D gene. The germline V gene encodes CDR1 SGHDT and CDR2 YYEEEE. Trimming shortened V by 0 bases and J by 9 bases, and 10 bases separated the two germline ends. The CDR3 loop spans 13 amino acids. This CDR3 is CASSLGSHPEQFF. The DNA for the CDR3 is TGTGCCAGCAGCTTGGGTAGTCACCCTGAGCAGTTCTTC.

The chain recombines TRBV7-2 with TRBJ2-2, with unresolved D. The CDR3 is 13 amino acids. The V end was cut by 9 bases, the J end by 0 bases, with 8 bases between. Germline CDR1 SGHTA, CDR2 FQGNSA. The CDR3 coding sequence is TGTGCCAGAATGGTAGCGAACACCGGGGAGCTGTTTTTT. This gives the protein CARMVANTGELFF. The entire variable domain, with the rest obtained from reference TRBV7-2 and TRBJ2-2, is as follows: GAGVSQSPSNKVTEKGKDVELRCDPISGHTALYWYRQSLGQGLEFLIYFQGNSAPDKSGLPSDRFSAERTGGSVSTLTIQRTQQEDSAVYLCARMVANTGELFFGEGSRLTVL.

The chain has TRBV9 and TRBJ1-2; D unresolved. The CDR3 extends over 14 amino acids. CDR1 SGDLS and CDR2 YYNGEE come from the germline V gene. Trimming left V 5 bases short and J 6 bases short, with 17 bases between. CDR3 bases: TGTGCCAGCAGTGATGATGTTGTTCGCGATGGCTACACCTTC. It codes for CASSDDVVRDGYTF.

The genes are TRBV7-8 and TRBJ1-2; 9 nucleotides agree with TRBD1. CDR1 and CDR2 from the germline V gene are SGHVS and FQNEAQ. V was clipped by 0 bases and J by 6 bases; unmatched bases: 2. The CDR3 extends over 14 amino acids. As DNA, the CDR3 is TGTGCCAGCAGCTTAGCGGGACAGGGAGATGGCTACACCTTC. This codes for CASSLAGQGDGYTF.

The chain employs TRBV10-3 and TRBJ2-7; 9 bases are a match to TRBD2. The CDR3 loop spans 15 amino acids. With V trimmed by 0 bases and J by 4 bases, 4 bases remained unmatched. Germline CDR1 and CDR2: ENHRY and SYGVKD. Written as DNA, the CDR3 is TGTGCCATCAGTGAGTCGGTTAGCGGGAGTTACGAGCAGTACTTC. Protein: CAISESVSGSYEQYF.

The chain couples TRBV9 to TRBJ1-4, with TRBD1 identical over 9 bases. With 0 bases clipped from V and 8 bases from J, the junction kept 8 bases outside the gene matches. The CDR3 is 16 residues long. Germline CDR1 SGDLS, CDR2 YYNGEE. The CDR3 sequence is CASSVAGTGMGEKLFF. The CDR3 DNA sequence: TGTGCCAGCAGCGTAGCCGGGACAGGGATGGGGGAAAAACTGTTTTTT.

The chain combines TRBV4-1 with TRBJ2-7; no reliable D call. With 4 bases removed from V and 3 bases from J, the gap between germline ends came to 16 bases. The CDR3 totals 15 residues. In germline, CDR1 is MGHRA, CDR2 YSYEKL. The chain's CDR3 is CASSPLTAPVYEQYF. Written as DNA, the CDR3 is TGCGCCAGCAGCCCCCTAACGGCCCCTGTCTACGAGCAGTACTTC.

The chain employs TRBV6-5 and TRBJ2-3; 11 bases agree with TRBD2. The V gene's germline CDR1 is MNHEY and CDR2 SVGAGI. CDR3 size: 15 residues. The V segment lost 6 bases and the J segment 5 bases; nucleotides outside the gene matches: 7. The DNA of the CDR3 is TGTGCCAGCAGGCAACTAGCGGGAGTGAGAGATACGCAGTATTTT. It is translated as CASRQLAGVRDTQYF.

This sequence joins TRBV29-1 and TRBJ2-7; 8 positions match TRBD1. CDR1 SQVTM and CDR2 ANQGSEA come from the germline V gene. This CDR3 has 15 residues. V lost 3 bases to trimming and J lost 3 bases; unmatched junction nucleotides: 10. Here the CDR3 DNA reads TGCAGCGTTGAGGACAGGGCTAGATTGGACTACGAGCAGTACTTC. It yields the protein CSVEDRARLDYEQYF.

The V and J genes are TRBV5-6 and TRBJ2-3, with 11 bases lining up with TRBD2. V dropped 3 bases and J dropped 2; count of bases not matched to a gene: 5. The length of the CDR3 is 16 residues. Germline CDR1 reads SGHDT; CDR2 reads YYEEEE. Written as DNA, the CDR3 is TGTGCCAGCAGCTGGGGGACTAGCGGTAACACAGATACGCAGTATTTT. Its translation is CASSWGTSGNTDTQYF.

The chain employs TRBV18 and TRBJ2-1; 7 nucleotides match TRBD1. V gave up 4 bases and J gave up 5 bases; unmatched junction bases: 8. Germline V gives CDR1 KGHSH, CDR2 LQKENI. This CDR3 is built from 15 residues. The CDR3 nucleotides read TGTGCCAGCTCACAACCGGGACAGACCCACAATGAGCAGTTCTTC. Its translation is CASSQPGQTHNEQFF. The full variable domain, in which reference TRBV18 and TRBJ2-1 provide the parts outside the CDR3, is NAGVMQNPRHLVRRRGQEARLRCSPMKGHSHVYWYRQLPEEGLKFMVYLQKENIIDESGMPKERFSAEFPKEGPSILRIQQVVRGDSAAYFCASSQPGQTHNEQFFGPGTRLTVL.

V is TRBV28 and J is TRBJ1-1; D not resolved. This CDR3 region has 12 residues. V was clipped by 4 bases and J by 4 bases, with 7 bases between them. Germline loops: CDR1 MDHEN, CDR2 SYDVKM. CDR3 sequence: CASSSLLTEAFF. The CDR3 coding sequence is TGTGCCAGCAGTTCCCTGCTCACTGAAGCTTTCTTT.

The chain combines TRBV9 with TRBJ2-2; D gene uncertain. Germline V gene sequence: CDR1 SGDLS, CDR2 YYNGEE. Trimming took 0 bases from V and 7 from J, leaving 7 bases between them. The CDR3 is made up of 13 amino acids. DNA for the CDR3: TGTGCCAGCAGCGTAGGCGCACTCGGGGAGCTGTTTTTT. As protein: CASSVGALGELFF.